Listed here is a single T cell receptor beta chain. The data were taken from a study of shared clonotypes between healthy human individuals. Deep-level running was used for the assay. Libraries were prepared by immunoSEQ multiplex PCR; TCRdb keeps only in-frame clonotypes and omits some of them. The data contain 1,500,000 or so clones, roughly 98.5% of them singletons. The CDR3 length is 13 residues. Trimming took 7 bases from V and 5 from J, leaving 17 bases between them. Germline CDR1 SQVTM, CDR2 ANQGSEA. V usage is TRBV29-1 and J usage is TRBJ1-1; tentatively, D is TRBD1 (5 bases). The TCR originated in a man in his thirties or forties in good health. Sequencing was done on a sample of naive CD4+ T cells sorted from blood. This sample's subset: CD45RA+ positively selected. Here the CDR3 DNA reads TGCAGCGGGATACAGGCCCCGGGGACTGAAGCTTTCTTT. Translation: CSGIQAPGTEAFF.